The source of this T cell receptor beta chain is a study of CXCR3-negative and CXCR3-positive naive CD8 T cells. The germline CDR1 and CDR2 sequences are MNHEY and SVGEGT. This CDR3 has 19 residues. General study findings and limits: The TRB CDR3s that CXCR3-positive naive cells carried were more hydrophobic than those of CXCR3-negative naive cells. Similar TRBV-TRBJ usage characterized naive CXCR3-negative and CXCR3-positive cells; memory cells differed.

Triplicate sorts of 250,000 to 350,000 cells per CD8+ subset. Details on this clonotype: The antigen remains unidentified.

The TRB cDNA libraries were prepared by 5' RACE with UMI labels. Following a re-call of the 5' RACE reads, TCRdb has one entry per CDR3 protein and lacks DNA. The table for this sample gives tens of thousands of distinct CDR3 sequences. This clonotype was sampled from a human donor in good health. Some clones in this sample may be carry-over from other donors' samples. V usage is TRBV6-2 or TRBV6-3 and J usage is TRBJ2-1; no DNA is available, so the TRBD1 call from TCRdb remains unchecked. Sequenced sample: naive CXCR3- CD8+ T cells from blood. As to subset: CD45RO-CCR7+CD27+CD95- naive CD8+ T cells lacking CXCR3 (TNR3-). CDR3 amino acids: CASSYSSGQGALLTDEQFF.